This T cell receptor beta chain was observed in a study of preoperative IRX-2 immunotherapy in early breast cancer. CDR3 length equals 14 residues. Trimming took 5 bases from V and 11 from J; bases not matched to a gene: 10. Germline V lookup: CDR1 LNHDA, CDR2 SQIVND (reference sequence). Treatment: preoperative locoregional IRX-2 cytokine immunotherapy. Patients received preoperative, locoregional IRX-2 cytokine immunotherapy in a phase Ib study. Repertoires were generated with immunoSEQ multiplex PCR, while TCRdb's copy carries only in-frame clones and drops some. Of about 520 clones detected, about four fifths appear once; the ten largest clones hold roughly an eighth.

The TCR originated in a human donor with breast cancer. The chain recombines TRBV19 with TRBJ2-1; TRBD2 matches at 9 bases. The sequencing used tumor tissue, collected after IRX-2 immunotherapy. The CDR3: CASSGLAGLNKQFF. The CDR3 region has the DNA TGTGCCAGTAGTGGGCTAGCGGGACTAAATAAGCAGTTCTTC.